The T cell receptor delta chain described here comes from a study of gamma-delta chains in newborns, infants, children. Study at large: Microbial exposure reportedly drives polyclonal innate γδ T cell expansion after birth.

The germline gives CDR1 GEAIGNYY, CDR2 EKD. This CDR3 region has 14 residues. In the case of this clone: This clone may be a read error of a much larger clone one base away.

With CATT, TCRdb re-called clones from the reads. The sample shows about 1,700 delta-chain clones, under 45% of them seen only once. The rearrangement uses TRDV2 and TRDJ1, with 10 bases matching TRDD3. The sequence derives from a child who had a fever. Sequences were obtained from blood. The CDR3 here is CACDTLGDTDRLIF. The DNA of the CDR3 is TGTGCCTGTGACACCTTGGGGGATACCGATAGACTCATCTTT.